These 26 T cell receptor beta chains were sequenced from one sample in a study of immune evolution from preneoplasia to lung adenocarcinoma. Produced via immunoSEQ multiplex PCR; TCRdb's table is partial and in-frame only. The top ten clones hold 8.2% of a sample with approximately 5,300 clones, around 88% of them seen once. Sequencing was performed on FFPE lung adenocarcinoma in situ tissue. These receptors were collected from a person aged 65 to 85 with lung adenocarcinoma.

This chain links TRBV28 with TRBJ1-2, with a weak D call TRBD1 (5 bases). Germline CDR1 is MDHEN and CDR2 is SYDVKM. This CDR3 is built from 17 residues. V was trimmed by 4 bases and J by 6 bases, leaving 24 bases between them. The CDR3 here is CASSSPGGQRARDGYTF. The DNA of the CDR3 is TGTGCCAGCAGTTCTCCCGGCGGACAACGAGCGAGGGATGGCTACACCTTC.

This rearrangement joins TRBV5-6 to TRBJ2-7; D is unresolved. The V end lost 1 base, the J end lost 3 bases, and 8 bases lay between the germline ends. The germline V gene has CDR1 SGHDT and CDR2 YYEEEE. The CDR3 has 13 amino acids. The CDR3 nucleotides read TGTGCCAGCAGCTTGTACGGTCACTACGAGCAGTACTTC. Its translation: CASSLYGHYEQYF.

The chain uses TRBV5-1 and TRBJ2-5, with 7 nucleotides matching TRBD1. The V gene end was trimmed by 4 bases and the J gene end by 5 bases; junction bases not matched to a gene: 8. CDR3 size: 14 residues. Per the germline V gene, CDR1 is SGHRS and CDR2 is YFSETQ. The CDR3 nucleotides read TGCGCCAGCAGCACGGGGCAGACAGGGGAGACCCAGTACTTC. Translated, it gives CASSTGQTGETQYF.

This chain connects TRBV28 to TRBJ2-7; 9 bases fit TRBD2. The CDR3 consists of 14 residues. In germline, CDR1 is MDHEN, CDR2 SYDVKM. V lost 8 bases and J lost 3; bases outside the gene matches: 8. The DNA of the CDR3 is TGTGCCAGCGAGGGGCCGACTAGCGGCTACGAGCAGTACTTC. Its protein product is CASEGPTSGYEQYF.

On this clone: At one boundary the junction diverges from the germline segment, which might be a read error. The gene calls are TRBV6-1 and TRBJ1-4, with D perhaps matching TRBD1 (6 bases). This CDR3 contains 15 residues. Looked up from germline, CDR1 is MNHNS and CDR2 is SASEGT. The DNA of the CDR3 is TGTGCCAGCATTGAAGGTTCTCAGGGGAGAGAAAAACTGTTTTTT. This gives the protein CASIEGSQGREKLFF.

The V and J genes are TRBV23-1 and TRBJ1-3; TRBD1 agrees at 8 bases. TRBV23-1 is identified as an open reading frame with a role that is uncertain. Trimming at V came to 3 bases and at J to 4 bases, leaving 8 bases not matched to a gene. The CDR3 is 16 residues long. CDR3 DNA: TGCGCCAGCAGTCAGAAAGGACAGGGAGCCGGAAACACCATATATTTT. Its translation: CASSQKGQGAGNTIYF.

This sequence joins TRBV11-2 and TRBJ2-7; no clear D. Per germline, CDR1 SGHAT and CDR2 FQNNGV. CDR3 length: 13 amino acids. The ends were cut back, 1 base at V and 5 bases at J, with 9 bases in the middle. This chain's CDR3 is CASSLGLGNEQYF. The DNA of the CDR3 is TGTGCCAGCAGCTTAGGATTAGGGAACGAGCAGTACTTC.

CDR3 protein: CASRPLRGTRQNSSYEQYF. The CDR3 DNA is TGTGCCAGCAGACCCCTGAGGGGGACCAGACAGAATTCCTCGTACGAGCAGTACTTC. The chain is built from TRBV11-2 and TRBJ2-7, with D possibly being TRBD1 (6 bases). CDR3 length equals 19 residues. The germline V gene encodes CDR1 SGHAT and CDR2 FQNNGV. Trimming cost V 6 bases and J 4 bases, with 31 bases left between them. Full variable domain (outside the CDR3, taken from reference TRBV11-2 and TRBJ2-7): EAGVAQSPRYKIIEKRQSVAFWCNPISGHATLYWYQQILGQGPKLLIQFQNNGVVDDSQLPKDRFSAERLKGVDSTLKIQPAKLEDSAVYLCASRPLRGTRQNSSYEQYFGPGTRLTVT.

The chain links TRBV7-2 to TRBJ1-2, with 11 bases matching TRBD1. There are 14 residues in the CDR3. V lost 2 bases and J lost 6; bases outside the gene matches: 2. Germline V gene data show CDR1 as SGHTA and CDR2 as FQGNSA. In DNA, the CDR3 is TGTGCCAGCAGCTTAAGGGGACAGGGGGATGGCTACACCTTC. Translating it yields CASSLRGQGDGYTF.

Here the CDR3 DNA reads TGCGCCAGCATGAAGAGCTCTGGAAACACCATATATTTT. It is translated as CASMKSSGNTIYF. The chain combines TRBV10-1 with TRBJ1-3; D is unclear. The CDR3 covers 13 residues. V was cut by 7 bases and J by 0 bases, with 7 bases left in between. Germline V lookup: CDR1 WNHNN, CDR2 SYGVQD (reference sequence).

V is TRBV27 and J is TRBJ1-1; D remains ambiguous. The CDR3 extends over 13 amino acids. Germline-derived CDR1 and CDR2 are MNHEY and SMNVEV (reference sequence). Between the trimmed V and J ends, which lost 2 bases and 6 bases, there was a span of 10 bases. CDR3 protein: CASSLVVSAEAFF. The CDR3, as DNA: TGTGCCAGCAGTTTAGTCGTCTCGGCTGAAGCTTTCTTT.

The rearrangement links TRBV19 to TRBJ1-5, with 9 bases fitting TRBD1. V lost 3 bases to trimming and J lost 6 bases; unmatched junction nucleotides: 6. Germline V gives CDR1 LNHDA, CDR2 SQIVND (reference sequence). This CDR3 is 15 amino acids long. CDR3 sequence reads: CASSMEGQGAQPQHF. The CDR3 DNA sequence: TGTGCCAGTAGTATGGAGGGACAGGGTGCTCAGCCCCAGCATTTT.

The rearrangement uses TRBV6-5 and TRBJ2-1; D is possibly TRBD1 or TRBD2 (6 bases each). V shed 0 bases and J shed 0 bases, with 9 bases lying between them. The CDR3 covers 16 residues. Germline CDR1 reads MNHEY; CDR2 reads SVGAGI. The CDR3 loop reads CASSYSGGGSYNEQFF. CDR3 DNA sequence: TGTGCCAGCAGTTACTCAGGAGGGGGCTCCTACAATGAGCAGTTCTTC.

V and J are TRBV29-1 and TRBJ2-2; D gene unclear. The V end lost 6 bases, the J end lost 1 base, and 9 bases lay between the germline ends. Germline V gene sequence: CDR1 SQVTM, CDR2 ANQGSEA. CDR3 length: 13 amino acids. CDR3 sequence: CSVIPGNTGELFF. The CDR3 nucleotides read TGCAGCGTCATCCCTGGGAACACCGGGGAGCTGTTTTTT.

This clone was counted once. The rearrangement joins TRBV4-1 to TRBJ1-1, with TRBD1 as a possible D gene (5 bases). V dropped 4 bases and J dropped 5 bases, with 8 bases sitting between them. The CDR3 is made up of 12 amino acids. The germline gives CDR1 MGHRA, CDR2 YSYEKL. CDR3 residues: CASSPSGTEAFF. The CDR3 region has the DNA TGCGCCAGCAGCCCCTCAGGGACTGAAGCTTTCTTT.

The gene calls are TRBV7-9 and TRBJ2-7, with TRBD1 identical over 7 bases. Germline-derived CDR1 and CDR2 are SEHNR and FQNEAQ (reference sequence). V lost 3 bases, J lost 6 bases, and 8 bases stayed unmatched. The CDR3 has 14 residues. The CDR3 region has the DNA TGTGCCAGCAGCTTGGCAGGGGGTTCAGGCGAGCAGTACTTC. Amino acid sequence: CASSLAGGSGEQYF.

The chain links TRBV18 to TRBJ1-2, with D perhaps matching TRBD1 (6 bases). This CDR3 region has 15 residues. The V end lost 3 bases, the J end lost 5 bases, and 16 bases lay between the germline ends. Germline CDR1 is KGHSH and CDR2 is LQKENI. CDR3 in DNA: TGTGCCAGCTCACCGTTGACAGGCTCCTTTTATGGCTACACCTTC. It yields the protein CASSPLTGSFYGYTF. Supplemented by reference TRBV18 and TRBJ1-2, the full variable domain reads NAGVMQNPRHLVRRRGQEARLRCSPMKGHSHVYWYRQLPEEGLKFMVYLQKENIIDESGMPKERFSAEFPKEGPSILRIQQVVRGDSAAYFCASSPLTGSFYGYTFGSGTRLTVV.

The J gene is TRBJ2-3, the V gene TRBV29-1; TRBD2 might be the D (6 bases). The CDR3 is 14 amino acids. CDR1 is SQVTM, CDR2 ANQGSEA, per germline. The V and J ends lost 7 bases and 0 bases respectively, with 14 bases between them. Written as DNA, the CDR3 is TGCAGCGCCCCCTTGGGAGGAAGCACAGATACGCAGTATTTT. This translates into CSAPLGGSTDTQYF.

The V and J genes are TRBV11-3 and TRBJ2-7; D could derive from TRBD1 or TRBD2 (5 bases each). The V and J ends lost 5 bases and 9 bases respectively, with 20 bases between them. Germline CDR1 reads SGHNT; CDR2 reads YENEEA. This CDR3 contains 14 residues. CDR3 in amino acids: CASSPMGDPEMQYF. CDR3 coding DNA: TGTGCCAGCAGCCCAATGGGGGACCCGGAGATGCAGTACTTC. The variable domain in full, completed from reference TRBV11-3 and TRBJ2-7, reads EAGVVQSPRYKIIEKKQPVAFWCNPISGHNTLYWYLQNLGQGPELLIRYENEEAVDDSQLPKDRFSAERLKGVDSTLKIQPAELGDSAVYLCASSPMGDPEMQYFGPGTRLTVT.

V usage is TRBV7-2 and J usage is TRBJ1-1; D unresolved. CDR1 and CDR2 (germline): SGHTA, FQGNSA. The CDR3 runs to 15 residues. Trimming took off 5 bases at V and 1 base at J, with 14 bases between the two ends. The CDR3 bases are TGTGCCAGCAGCGTGCCTTGGCCCGGGAACACTGAAGCTTTCTTT. Protein: CASSVPWPGNTEAFF.

The J gene is TRBJ2-1, the V gene TRBV19, with TRBD2 matching over 7 bases. From germline, CDR1 is LNHDA and CDR2 SQIVND (reference sequence). The V gene end was trimmed by 3 bases and the J gene end by 3 bases; junction bases not matched to a gene: 5. The length of the CDR3 is 15 residues. In DNA, the CDR3 is TGTGCCAGTAGTATTGGGCTAGCGGACTACAATGAGCAGTTCTTC. Translated, it gives CASSIGLADYNEQFF. Drawing the rest from reference TRBV19 and TRBJ2-1, the complete variable domain is DGGITQSPKYLFRKEGQNVTLSCEQNLNHDAMYWYRQDPGQGLRLIYYSQIVNDFQKGDIAEGYSVSREKKESFPLTVTSAQKNPTAFYLCASSIGLADYNEQFFGPGTRLTVL.

The chain couples TRBV28 to TRBJ2-7; 8 nucleotides align to TRBD1. V gave up 4 bases and J gave up 0 bases; unmatched junction bases: 2. Germline CDR1 MDHEN, CDR2 SYDVKM. The CDR3 runs to 14 residues. In nucleotides, the CDR3 is TGTGCCAGCAGTTGGGACAGGCGCTCCTACGAGCAGTACTTC. It is translated as CASSWDRRSYEQYF.

The chain couples TRBV9 to TRBJ2-4; 7 bases align to TRBD2. This CDR3 is built from 15 residues. V gave up 0 bases and J gave up 7 bases; unmatched junction bases: 7. Per germline, CDR1 SGDLS and CDR2 YYNGEE. This CDR3 reads CASSVGAGDGNIQYF. CDR3 DNA sequence: TGTGCCAGCAGCGTAGGTGCGGGAGATGGGAACATTCAGTACTTC.

J is TRBJ2-1 and V is TRBV4-2; 9 nucleotides match TRBD1. This CDR3 has 17 amino acids. Trimming cost V 1 base and J 9 bases; bases outside gene matches: 13. Germline V gene data show CDR1 as LGHNA and CDR2 as YNFKEQ. The CDR3 DNA is TGTGCCAGCAGCCAAGCGAGCGGGACAGGGCAATTGGGTGAGCAGTTCTTC. Protein: CASSQASGTGQLGEQFF.

The V gene is TRBV19, the J gene TRBJ2-7; D not certain. This CDR3 contains 12 residues. Trimming pared 3 bases from V and 3 bases from J, leaving 6 bases between. The germline V gene encodes CDR1 LNHDA and CDR2 SQIVND (reference sequence). Here the CDR3 DNA reads TGTGCCAGTAGTATGGCAGGCTACGAGCAGTACTTC. Translated: CASSMAGYEQYF.

Only one count was recorded for this clone. The chain employs TRBV5-1 and TRBJ2-5; 9 bases map to TRBD1. Germline V gene data show CDR1 as SGHRS and CDR2 as YFSETQ. Trimming removed 4 bases from V and 5 bases from J; junction bases left unmatched: 6. This CDR3 region has 14 residues. The CDR3 sequence is CASSRWTGDETQYF. The DNA of the CDR3 is TGCGCCAGCAGCCGATGGACAGGGGATGAGACCCAGTACTTC. Variable domain in full (rest from reference TRBV5-1 and TRBJ2-5): KAGVTQTPRYLIKTRGQQVTLSCSPISGHRSVSWYQQTPGQGLQFLFEYFSETQRNKGNFPGRFSGRQFSNSRSEMNVSTLELGDSALYLCASSRWTGDETQYFGPGTRLLVL.